Listed below are T cell receptor beta chains from one sample, sequenced in a study of blood T cell repertoires in COVID-19. Assay: immunoSEQ multiplex PCR; the TCRdb copy retains only in-frame clones and omits some. The sample yields 75,000 to 95,000 clones, around 79% seen once. Sequenced material: peripheral blood. The receptors stem from a woman older than 75 with active or convalescent COVID-19. Each CDR3 is given with its conserved first and last residue. Each record gives: clone size, V gene, J gene, D gene, CDR3 protein, CDR3 DNA. A D gene is named only where the DNA matches it firmly. Clone size is stated in some rows and not others, as once, few, many or a class when expanded.

abundance: .
v_gene: TRBV4-3
j_gene: TRBJ1-2
d_gene: .
CDR3aa: CASSPLGQPWGYTF
CDR3nt: TGCGCCAGCAGCCCCCTAGGACAGCCCTGGGGCTACACCTTC

abundance: once
v_gene: TRBV6-2/TRBV6-3
j_gene: TRBJ2-5
d_gene: TRBD1
CDR3aa: CASSPEDRVNLLGRETQYF
CDR3nt: TGTGCCAGCAGTCCCGAGGACAGGGTAAACCTCTTGGGGCGGGAGACCCAGTACTTC

abundance: .
v_gene: TRBV19
j_gene: TRBJ2-7
d_gene: TRBD1
CDR3aa: CASSPQTGYNEQYF
CDR3nt: TGTGCCAGTAGCCCCCAGACAGGGTATAACGAGCAGTACTTC

abundance: few
v_gene: TRBV6-5
j_gene: TRBJ2-3
d_gene: .
CDR3aa: CASSRTPRRTDTQYF
CDR3nt: TGTGCCAGCAGTAGGACTCCGCGGCGTACAGATACGCAGTATTTT

abundance: .
v_gene: TRBV2
j_gene: TRBJ2-7
d_gene: .
CDR3aa: CASRDSETEQYF
CDR3nt: TGTGCCAGCAGGGACTCCGAGACCGAGCAGTACTTC

abundance: .
v_gene: TRBV7-9
j_gene: TRBJ1-2
d_gene: TRBD1
CDR3aa: CASSSGGSYGYTF
CDR3nt: TGTGCCAGCAGCTCAGGGGGAAGCTATGGCTACACCTTC

abundance: .
v_gene: TRBV28
j_gene: TRBJ2-7
d_gene: .
CDR3aa: CASRTTGSSYEQYF
CDR3nt: TGTGCCAGCAGAACAACAGGGAGCTCCTACGAGCAGTACTTC

abundance: .
v_gene: TRBV7-2
j_gene: TRBJ2-3
d_gene: TRBD2
CDR3aa: CASSFPSAGGTPDTQYF
CDR3nt: TGTGCCAGCAGCTTTCCTAGCGCGGGAGGGACCCCAGATACGCAGTATTTT

abundance: .
v_gene: TRBV13
j_gene: TRBJ2-7
d_gene: TRBD2
CDR3aa: CASSRPGVAGDEGREQYF
CDR3nt: TGTGCCAGCAGCCGGCCCGGGGTAGCGGGAGATGAGGGCCGTGAGCAGTACTTC

abundance: .
v_gene: TRBV18
j_gene: TRBJ1-2
d_gene: .
CDR3aa: CASSPVDEGAGYTF
CDR3nt: TGTGCCAGCTCACCTGTCGACGAGGGCGCTGGCTACACCTTC

abundance: .
v_gene: TRBV18
j_gene: TRBJ2-2
d_gene: TRBD1
CDR3aa: CASSKDRSTPGTGELFF
CDR3nt: TGTGCCAGCTCAAAGGACAGGAGCACCCCTGGAACCGGGGAGCTGTTTTTT